A single sample is the source of the 20 T cell receptor beta chains below, sequenced in a study of cytomegalovirus exposure and HLA in healthy donors. The PCR was carried out with 60 Vbeta primers and 13 Jbeta primers. The repertoire was sequenced with immunoSEQ multiplex PCR; TCRdb's copy has only in-frame clones and lacks some. The sample yields 120,000 or so clones, over 70% seen once. The sample was PBMCs. The receptors were gathered from a man aged 18-30 years in good health and CMV-seropositive.

This chain connects TRBV7-2 to TRBJ2-7; tentatively, D is TRBD1 (5 bases). The CDR3 loop spans 15 amino acids. The V end lost 1 base, the J end lost 2 bases, and 12 bases lay between the germline ends. CDR1 and CDR2 (germline): SGHTA, FQGNSA. CDR3 sequence reads: CASSLDGVGAYEQYF. CDR3 bases: TGTGCCAGCAGCTTAGACGGAGTAGGGGCCTACGAGCAGTACTTC.

This chain connects TRBV30 to TRBJ2-7; 8 positions agree with TRBD2. This CDR3 spans 19 amino acids. J was trimmed by 3 bases and V by 0 bases; bases with no gene match: 19. CDR1 and CDR2 from the germline V gene are GTSNPN and SVGIG (reference sequence). This chain's CDR3 is CAWSVGVITGGDQHYEQYF. CDR3 in DNA: TGTGCCTGGAGTGTTGGGGTTATCACGGGGGGGGACCAACACTACGAGCAGTACTTC.

J is TRBJ1-1 and V is TRBV6-5; possibly TRBD1 for D (5 bases). CDR1 is MNHEY and CDR2 is SVGAGI in the germline V gene. This CDR3 has 12 residues. Trimming left V 10 bases short and J 6 bases short, with 15 bases between. The CDR3 coding sequence is TGTGCCACCCGCCCTGGGGCCCCTGAAGCTTTCTTT. This codes for CATRPGAPEAFF.

The chain combines TRBV7-9 with TRBJ1-1; D is unresolved. V was cut by 1 base and J by 10 bases, with 10 bases left in between. This CDR3 has 12 residues. Germline values: CDR1 SEHNR, CDR2 FQNEAQ (reference sequence). CDR3 nucleotides: TGTGCCAGCAGCTTAGGAGGCCCGCGAGCTTTCTTT. Protein product: CASSLGGPRAFF.

This clone appeared a single time. The chain is built from TRBV27 and TRBJ2-5; D is perhaps TRBD1 (7 bases). This CDR3 has 13 residues. Trimming left V 4 bases short and J 11 bases short, with 17 bases between. CDR1 is MNHEY, CDR2 SMNVEV, per germline (reference sequence). CDR3 protein: CASSWTGSGEQYF. CDR3 sequence (DNA): TGTGCCAGCAGTTGGACAGGCTCGGGGGAGCAGTACTTC.

The chain carries TRBV6-5 and TRBJ2-2; D remains ambiguous. Germline V gives CDR1 MNHEY, CDR2 SVGAGI. This CDR3 region has 14 residues. The V end was cut by 3 bases, the J end by 8 bases, with 13 bases between. The CDR3 is CASSYRRVSGELFF. In DNA, the CDR3 is TGTGCCAGCAGTTATCGTCGGGTTTCGGGGGAGCTGTTTTTT.

This clone was detected only a few times. The chain joins TRBV4-3 to TRBJ2-5; no clear D. V lost 4 bases to trimming and J lost 5 bases, with 14 bases between them. CDR3 length equals 14 residues. Per germline, CDR1 LGHNA and CDR2 YSLEER. The CDR3 loop reads CASSPSRLSETQYF. The CDR3 DNA reads as TGCGCCAGCAGCCCATCGCGTTTGTCGGAGACCCAGTACTTC.

This chain joins TRBV29-1 and TRBJ1-2; D uncertain. Trimming removed 1 base from V and 6 bases from J, with 6 bases in between. The CDR3 loop spans 11 amino acids. Germline assignment: CDR1 SQVTM and CDR2 ANQGSEA. The CDR3, as DNA: TGCAGCGTTGAAGGACGGGATGGCTACACCTTC. It translates to CSVEGRDGYTF.

This chain joins TRBV14 and TRBJ2-1, with 7 bases lining up with TRBD2. The germline V gene encodes CDR1 SGHDN and CDR2 FVKESK. CDR3 size: 15 residues. V gave up 1 base and J gave up 8 bases; unmatched junction bases: 8. The CDR3 DNA follows: TGTGCCAGCAGCCAAGGGGGGAGGGCCGTCGATGAGCAGTTCTTC. Translation: CASSQGGRAVDEQFF.

The rearrangement links TRBV7-2 to TRBJ2-5; 10 bases align to TRBD2. The CDR3 is 16 residues long. Trimming cost V 5 bases and J 5 bases; bases outside gene matches: 11. Germline V gives CDR1 SGHTA, CDR2 FQGNSA. The CDR3 nucleotides read TGTGCCAGCAGCCCCCCGCTAGCGGGGGTAAGGGAGACCCAGTACTTC. Amino acid sequence: CASSPPLAGVRETQYF.

This chain joins TRBV9 and TRBJ2-1, with 10 bases identical to TRBD2. The germline V gene encodes CDR1 SGDLS and CDR2 YYNGEE. This CDR3 contains 15 residues. J lost 6 bases, V lost 0 bases, and 3 bases had no gene match. The CDR3 protein is CASSVVASGSNEQFF. Here the CDR3 DNA reads TGTGCCAGCAGCGTAGTGGCTAGCGGGAGCAATGAGCAGTTCTTC. The full variable domain, rest sourced from reference TRBV9 and TRBJ2-1, is DSGVTQTPKHLITATGQRVTLRCSPRSGDLSVYWYQQSLDQGLQFLIQYYNGEERAKGNILERFSAQQFPDLHSELNLSSLELGDSALYFCASSVVASGSNEQFFGPGTRLTVL.

The chain recombines TRBV5-1 with TRBJ2-1; possibly TRBD1 for D (6 bases). Trimming stripped 4 bases from V and 10 bases from J, with 24 bases between. The CDR3 sequence is 16 residues long. Germline V gene lookup returns CDR1 SGHRS and CDR2 YFSETQ. Here the CDR3 reads CASSRATGSHLREQFF. CDR3 DNA sequence: TGCGCCAGCAGCAGAGCGACAGGTTCCCACTTGAGAGAGCAGTTCTTC. The whole variable domain, filled in from reference TRBV5-1 and TRBJ2-1, reads KAGVTQTPRYLIKTRGQQVTLSCSPISGHRSVSWYQQTPGQGLQFLFEYFSETQRNKGNFPGRFSGRQFSNSRSEMNVSTLELGDSALYLCASSRATGSHLREQFFGPGTRLTVL.

This chain links TRBV18 with TRBJ2-5, with D maybe TRBD2 (5 bases). CDR3 length: 14 amino acids. V was trimmed by 7 bases and J by 1 base, leaving 13 bases between them. CDR1 and CDR2 from the germline V gene are KGHSH and LQKENI. Here the CDR3 DNA reads TGTGCCAGCTACCACGGAGGACCCCAAGAGACCCAGTACTTC. Its protein is CASYHGGPQETQYF.

The CDR3 coding sequence is TGTGCCAGCAGCTCGACTAGCGGCACCTACGAGCAGTACTTC. This sequence encodes CASSSTSGTYEQYF. This chain joins TRBV5-6 and TRBJ2-7; 9 bases match TRBD2. Germline loops: CDR1 SGHDT, CDR2 YYEEEE. The J segment lost 2 bases and the V segment lost 3 bases, leaving 3 bases of the junction unmatched. The CDR3 has 14 residues.

The chain links TRBV27 to TRBJ2-7; 9 nucleotides agree with TRBD1. The CDR3 loop spans 16 amino acids. V shed 5 bases and J 3 bases; nucleotides not matched to a gene: 11. Per germline, CDR1 MNHEY and CDR2 SMNVEV (reference sequence). CDR3 residues: CASSHIPGTGLYEQYF. The CDR3 coding sequence is TGTGCCAGCAGTCATATCCCCGGGACAGGGCTCTACGAGCAGTACTTC.

This sequence joins TRBV11-2 and TRBJ2-7, with D possibly being TRBD1 (6 bases). Germline CDR1 SGHAT, CDR2 FQNNGV. With 0 bases removed from V and 3 bases from J, the gap between germline ends came to 15 bases. CDR3 length: 16 amino acids. CDR3 DNA sequence: TGTGCCAGCAGCTTAGATTTTCTGGAGACAGGCTACGAGCAGTACTTC. This translates into CASSLDFLETGYEQYF.

The chain carries TRBV18 and TRBJ2-4, with 11 nucleotides matching TRBD1. With 0 bases clipped from V and 8 bases from J, the junction kept 3 bases outside the gene matches. The CDR3 has 15 residues. Germline values: CDR1 KGHSH, CDR2 LQKENI. CDR3 in DNA: TGTGCCAGCTCACCACCAGGGGACAGGGGGGACATTCAGTACTTC. Translating gives CASSPPGDRGDIQYF.

This clone was observed a few times. The chain couples TRBV6-4 to TRBJ1-5; D uncertain. The CDR3 has 13 residues. Germline CDR1 reads MRHNA; CDR2 reads SNTAGT. Trimming stripped 6 bases from V and 7 bases from J, with 13 bases between. In DNA, the CDR3 is TGTGCCAGCAGCCCGACCGGGGAGCAGCCCCAGCATTTT. Its translation: CASSPTGEQPQHF.

This sequence joins TRBV30 and TRBJ2-2, with 7 bases that match TRBD1. J was trimmed by 6 bases and V by 8 bases; bases with no gene match: 9. Germline lookup yields CDR1 GTSNPN and CDR2 SVGIG (reference sequence). The CDR3 consists of 13 residues. Here the CDR3 reads CARRTGRAGELFF. The CDR3, as DNA: TGTGCCCGCCGGACAGGTCGGGCCGGGGAGCTGTTTTTT.

The J gene is TRBJ1-5, the V gene TRBV5-1; 10 positions agree with TRBD1. The CDR3 extends over 17 amino acids. In germline, CDR1 is SGHRS, CDR2 YFSETQ. The trim removed 4 bases at V and 0 bases at J, leaving 7 bases unmatched. In nucleotides, the CDR3 is TGCGCCAGCAGCCCCGGGACAGGGGCGGGTAGCAATCAGCCCCAGCATTTT. It is translated as CASSPGTGAGSNQPQHF.